This entry concerns a single T cell receptor (beta chain). Antigen specificity is unknown. This entry belongs to a study of cytomegalovirus exposure and HLA in healthy donors. It was with 60 Vbeta and 13 Jbeta primers that the PCR ran. Sequencing used immunoSEQ multiplex PCR; TCRdb keeps in-frame clones, though not all of them. Seen here are under 250,000 clones, roughly 80% observed once, and the top ten hold 2.7%. Germline V lookup: CDR1 MNHEY, CDR2 SMNVEV (reference sequence). The V and J ends lost 5 bases and 4 bases, in that order; junction bases with no gene match: 10. This CDR3 has 16 amino acids. Overall study findings and caveats: 87-base-pair reads could not separate some V segments, including TRBV6-2 and TRBV6-3. Earlier results showed most TCR beta V segments being productive about 90% or about 30% of the time.

The clonotype comes from a woman between 35 and 50 years old in good health and CMV-seronegative. Sequenced input: PBMCs. The V gene is TRBV27, the J gene TRBJ2-2; 7 bases match TRBD2. As DNA, the CDR3 is TGTGCCAGCAGTACTTGGACTAGGCTTGGCACCGGGGAGCTGTTTTTT. As protein: CASSTWTRLGTGELFF.